This T cell receptor (beta chain) was captured in a study of molecular identifiers for immune sequencing clone quantification. CDR1 and CDR2 (germline): MNHEY, SVGAGI. Trimming removed 0 bases from V and 5 bases from J, with 10 bases in between. The CDR3 runs 14 residues. This clonotype was counted many times. TCRdb used MiXCR to reprocess the PCR reads, holding one entry per CDR3 protein. The data hold about 640,000 distinct CDR3 sequences, with about 20% observed a single time. The V and J genes are TRBV6-5 and TRBJ1-1; D gene unclear. The clonotype comes from a human donor in good health. Some libraries in this study had Jurkat cell RNA spiked in. Sequences were obtained from naive CD8+ T cells from blood, with Jurkat cell RNA spiked in. Subset here: FACS-sorted CD8+CD4-CCR7+CD45RA+ naive T cells. The CDR3 loop is CASSYSIEGTEAFF. CDR3 DNA sequence: TGTGCCAGCAGTTACTCGATAGAAGGGACTGAAGCTTTCTTT.